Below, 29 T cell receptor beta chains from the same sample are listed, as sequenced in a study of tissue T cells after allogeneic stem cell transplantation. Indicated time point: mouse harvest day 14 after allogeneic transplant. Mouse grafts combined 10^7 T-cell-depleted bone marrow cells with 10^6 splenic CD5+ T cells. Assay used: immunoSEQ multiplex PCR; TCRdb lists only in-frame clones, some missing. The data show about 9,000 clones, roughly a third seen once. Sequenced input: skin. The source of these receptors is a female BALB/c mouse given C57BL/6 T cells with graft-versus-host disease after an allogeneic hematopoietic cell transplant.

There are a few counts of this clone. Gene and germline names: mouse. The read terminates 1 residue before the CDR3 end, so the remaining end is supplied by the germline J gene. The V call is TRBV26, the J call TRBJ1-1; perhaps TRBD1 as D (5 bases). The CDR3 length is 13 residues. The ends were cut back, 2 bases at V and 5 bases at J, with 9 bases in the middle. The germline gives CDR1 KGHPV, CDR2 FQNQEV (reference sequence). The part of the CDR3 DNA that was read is TGTGCCAGCAGTCTGCCGTCAGGGACAGAAGTCTTC. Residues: CASSLPSGTEVF. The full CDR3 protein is CASSLPSGTEVFF.

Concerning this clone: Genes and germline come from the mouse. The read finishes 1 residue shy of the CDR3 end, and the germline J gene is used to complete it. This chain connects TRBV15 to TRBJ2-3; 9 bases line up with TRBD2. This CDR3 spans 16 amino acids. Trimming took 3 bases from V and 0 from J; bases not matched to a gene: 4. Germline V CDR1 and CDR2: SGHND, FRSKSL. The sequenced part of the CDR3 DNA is TGTGCCAGCAGTTTCCTGGGGGGGGCTAGTGCAGAAACGCTGTAT. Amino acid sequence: CASSFLGGASAETLY. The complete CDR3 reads CASSFLGGASAETLYF.

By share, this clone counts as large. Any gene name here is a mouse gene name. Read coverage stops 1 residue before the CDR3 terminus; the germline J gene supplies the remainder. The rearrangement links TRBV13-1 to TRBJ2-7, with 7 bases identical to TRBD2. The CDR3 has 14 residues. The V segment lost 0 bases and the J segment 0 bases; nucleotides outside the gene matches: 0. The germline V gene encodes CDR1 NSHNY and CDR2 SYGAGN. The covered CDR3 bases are TGTGCCAGCAGTGATGTGGGGGGCTCCTATGAACAGTAC. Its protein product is CASSDVGGSYEQY. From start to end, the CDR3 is CASSDVGGSYEQYF.

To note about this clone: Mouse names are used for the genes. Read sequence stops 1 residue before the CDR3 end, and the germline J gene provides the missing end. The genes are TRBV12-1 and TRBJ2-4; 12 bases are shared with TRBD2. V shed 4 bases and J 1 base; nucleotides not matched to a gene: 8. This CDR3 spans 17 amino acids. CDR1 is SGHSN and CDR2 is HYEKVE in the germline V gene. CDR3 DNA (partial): TGTGCCAGCTCGCCAGACTGGGGGGGCGCAGGTCAAAACACCTTGTAC. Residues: CASSPDWGGAGQNTLY. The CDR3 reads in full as CASSPDWGGAGQNTLYF.

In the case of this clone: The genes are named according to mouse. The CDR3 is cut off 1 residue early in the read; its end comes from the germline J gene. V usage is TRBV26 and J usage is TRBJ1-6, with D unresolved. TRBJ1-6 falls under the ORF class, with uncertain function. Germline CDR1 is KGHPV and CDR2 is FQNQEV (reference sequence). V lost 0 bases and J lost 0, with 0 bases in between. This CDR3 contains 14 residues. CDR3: CASSLSSYNSPLYF. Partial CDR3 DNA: TGTGCCAGCAGTCTGTCTTCCTATAATTCGCCCCTCTAC.

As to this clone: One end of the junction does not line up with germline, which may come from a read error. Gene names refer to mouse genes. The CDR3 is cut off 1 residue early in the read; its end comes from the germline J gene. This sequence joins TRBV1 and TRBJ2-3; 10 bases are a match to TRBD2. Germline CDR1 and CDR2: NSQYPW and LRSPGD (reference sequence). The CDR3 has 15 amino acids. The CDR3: CTCSARTGGAETLYF. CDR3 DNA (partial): TGCACCTGCAGTGCCCGGACTGGGGGTGCCGAAACGCTGTAT.

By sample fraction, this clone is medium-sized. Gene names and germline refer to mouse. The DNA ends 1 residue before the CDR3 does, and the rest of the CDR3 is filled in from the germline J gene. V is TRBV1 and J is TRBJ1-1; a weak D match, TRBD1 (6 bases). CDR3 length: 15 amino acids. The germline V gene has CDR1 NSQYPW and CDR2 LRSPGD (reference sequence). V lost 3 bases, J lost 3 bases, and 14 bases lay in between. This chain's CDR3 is CTCSAIGGADTEVFF. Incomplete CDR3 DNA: TGCACCTGCAGTGCGATTGGGGGGGCGGACACAGAAGTCTTC.

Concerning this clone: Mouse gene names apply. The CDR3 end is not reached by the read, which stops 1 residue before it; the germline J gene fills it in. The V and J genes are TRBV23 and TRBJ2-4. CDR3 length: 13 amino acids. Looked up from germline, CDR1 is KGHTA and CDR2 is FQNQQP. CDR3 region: CSSSQESQNTLYF. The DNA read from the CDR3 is TGCTCCAGCAGTCAAGAGAGTCAAAACACCTTGTAC.

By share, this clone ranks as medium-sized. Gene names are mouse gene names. This CDR3 reads CASRGLGASAETLYF. Incomplete CDR3 DNA: TGTGCCAGCAGGGGACTGGGGGCTAGTGCAGAAACGCTGTAT. The chain recombines TRBV26 with TRBJ2-3; 11 nucleotides align to TRBD2. The read falls 1 residue short of the CDR3 end, and the missing part is taken from the germline J gene. The CDR3 is made up of 15 amino acids. The ends lost 6 bases at V and 0 bases at J; junction bases unmatched: 2. Germline V gives CDR1 KGHPV, CDR2 FQNQEV (reference sequence).

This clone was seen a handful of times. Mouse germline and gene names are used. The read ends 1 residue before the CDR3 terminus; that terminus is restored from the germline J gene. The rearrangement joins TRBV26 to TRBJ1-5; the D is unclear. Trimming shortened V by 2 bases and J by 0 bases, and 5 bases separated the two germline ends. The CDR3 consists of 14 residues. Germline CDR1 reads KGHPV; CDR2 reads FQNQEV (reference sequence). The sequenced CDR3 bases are TGTGCCAGCAGTCTGCCGTATAACAACCAGGCTCCGCTT. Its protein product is CASSLPYNNQAPL. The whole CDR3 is CASSLPYNNQAPLF.

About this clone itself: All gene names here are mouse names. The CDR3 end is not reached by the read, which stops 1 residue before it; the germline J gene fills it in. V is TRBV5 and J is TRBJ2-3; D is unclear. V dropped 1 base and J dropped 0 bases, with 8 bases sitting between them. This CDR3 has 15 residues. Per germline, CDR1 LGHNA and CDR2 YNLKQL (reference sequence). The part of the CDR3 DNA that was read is TGTGCCAGCAGCCAAGGCCCTTTTAGTGCAGAAACGCTGTAT. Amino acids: CASSQGPFSAETLY. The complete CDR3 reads CASSQGPFSAETLYF.

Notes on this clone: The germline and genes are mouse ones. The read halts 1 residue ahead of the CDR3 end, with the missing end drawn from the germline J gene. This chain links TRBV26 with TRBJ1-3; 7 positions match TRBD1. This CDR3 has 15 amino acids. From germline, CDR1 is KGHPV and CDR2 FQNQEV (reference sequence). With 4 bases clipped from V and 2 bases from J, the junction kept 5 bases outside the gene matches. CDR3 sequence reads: CASSPRQGAGNTLYF. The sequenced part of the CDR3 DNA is TGTGCCAGCAGTCCCCGGCAGGGGGCTGGAAATACGCTCTAT. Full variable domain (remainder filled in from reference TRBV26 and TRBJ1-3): NSKVIQTPRYLVKGQGQKAKMRCIPEKGHPVVFWYQQNKNNEFKFLINFQNQEVLQQIDMTEKRFSAECPSNSPCSLEIQSSEAGDSALYLCASSPRQGAGNTLYFGEGSRLIVV.

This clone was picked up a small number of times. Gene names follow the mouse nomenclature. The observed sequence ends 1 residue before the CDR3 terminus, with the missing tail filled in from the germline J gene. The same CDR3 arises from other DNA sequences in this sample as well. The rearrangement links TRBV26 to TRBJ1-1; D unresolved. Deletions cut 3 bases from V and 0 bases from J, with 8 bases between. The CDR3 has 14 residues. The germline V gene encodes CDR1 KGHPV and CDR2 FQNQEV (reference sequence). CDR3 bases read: TGTGCCAGCAGTCTAAGCGGTGCAAACACAGAAGTCTTC. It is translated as CASSLSGANTEVF. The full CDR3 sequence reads CASSLSGANTEVFF.

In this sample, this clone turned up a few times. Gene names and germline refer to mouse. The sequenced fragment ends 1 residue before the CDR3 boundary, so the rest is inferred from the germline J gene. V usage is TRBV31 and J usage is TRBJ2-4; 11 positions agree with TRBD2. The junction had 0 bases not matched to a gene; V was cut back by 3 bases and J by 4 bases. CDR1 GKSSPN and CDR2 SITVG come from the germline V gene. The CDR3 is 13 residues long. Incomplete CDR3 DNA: TGTGCCTGGAGGGACTGGGGGGAAAACACCTTGTAC. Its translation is CAWRDWGENTLY. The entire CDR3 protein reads CAWRDWGENTLYF.

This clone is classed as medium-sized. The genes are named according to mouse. Incomplete CDR3 DNA: TGTGCCAGCAACAATGCAAACTCCGACTACACC. Protein product: CASNNANSDYT. In full, the CDR3 reads CASNNANSDYTF. V and J are TRBV26 and TRBJ1-2; no clear D gene. The read ends 1 residue early relative to the CDR3; the germline J gene fills the gap. V was trimmed by 7 bases and J by 0 bases, leaving 6 bases between them. The CDR3 has 12 amino acids. Germline V gene lookup returns CDR1 KGHPV and CDR2 FQNQEV (reference sequence).

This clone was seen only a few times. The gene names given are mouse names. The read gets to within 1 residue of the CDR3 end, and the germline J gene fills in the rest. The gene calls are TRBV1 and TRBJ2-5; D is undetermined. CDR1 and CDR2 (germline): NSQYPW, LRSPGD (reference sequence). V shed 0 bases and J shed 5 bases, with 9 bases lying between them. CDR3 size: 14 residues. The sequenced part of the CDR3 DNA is TGCACCTGCAGTGCAGATGGGAGTGGAGACACCCAGTAC. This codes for CTCSADGSGDTQY. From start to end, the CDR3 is CTCSADGSGDTQYF. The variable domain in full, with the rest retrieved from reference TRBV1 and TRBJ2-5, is VTLLEQNPRWRLVPRGQAVNLRCILKNSQYPWMSWYQQDLQKQLQWLFTLRSPGDKEVKSLPGADYLATRVTDTELRLQVANMSQGRTLYCTCSADGSGDTQYFGPGTRLLVL.

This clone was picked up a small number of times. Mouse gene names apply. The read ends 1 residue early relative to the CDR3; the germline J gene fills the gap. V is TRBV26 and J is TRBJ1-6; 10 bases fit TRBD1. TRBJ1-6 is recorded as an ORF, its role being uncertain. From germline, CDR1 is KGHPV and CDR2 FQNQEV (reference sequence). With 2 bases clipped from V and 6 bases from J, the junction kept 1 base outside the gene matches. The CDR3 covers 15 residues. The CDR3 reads CASSLDRGLNSPLYF. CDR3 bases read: TGTGCCAGCAGTCTGGACAGGGGGCTTAATTCGCCCCTCTAC.

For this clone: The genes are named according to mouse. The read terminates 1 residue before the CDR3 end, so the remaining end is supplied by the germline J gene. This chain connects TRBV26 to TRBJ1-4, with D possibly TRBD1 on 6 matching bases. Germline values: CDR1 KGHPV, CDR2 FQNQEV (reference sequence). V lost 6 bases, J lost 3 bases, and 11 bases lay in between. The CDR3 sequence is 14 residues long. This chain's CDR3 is CASSSGTTNERLFF. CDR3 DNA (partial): TGTGCCAGCAGCTCCGGGACAACCAACGAAAGATTATTT.

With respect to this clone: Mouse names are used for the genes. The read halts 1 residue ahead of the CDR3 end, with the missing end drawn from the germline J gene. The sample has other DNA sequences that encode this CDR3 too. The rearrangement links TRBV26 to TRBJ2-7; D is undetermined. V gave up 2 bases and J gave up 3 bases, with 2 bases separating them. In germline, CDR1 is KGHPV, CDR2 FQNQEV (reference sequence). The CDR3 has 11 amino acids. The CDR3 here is CASSLSYEQYF. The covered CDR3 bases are TGTGCCAGCAGTCTGAGCTATGAACAGTAC.

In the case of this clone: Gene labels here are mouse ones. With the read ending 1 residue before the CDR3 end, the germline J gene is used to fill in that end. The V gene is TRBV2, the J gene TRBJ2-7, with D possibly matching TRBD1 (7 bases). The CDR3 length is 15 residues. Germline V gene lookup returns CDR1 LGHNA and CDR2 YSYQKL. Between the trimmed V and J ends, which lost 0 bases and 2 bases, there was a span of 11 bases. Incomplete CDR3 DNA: TGTGCCAGCAGCCAAGAAGGCAGGGGGGCCTATGAACAGTAC. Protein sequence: CASSQEGRGAYEQY. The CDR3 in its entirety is CASSQEGRGAYEQYF.

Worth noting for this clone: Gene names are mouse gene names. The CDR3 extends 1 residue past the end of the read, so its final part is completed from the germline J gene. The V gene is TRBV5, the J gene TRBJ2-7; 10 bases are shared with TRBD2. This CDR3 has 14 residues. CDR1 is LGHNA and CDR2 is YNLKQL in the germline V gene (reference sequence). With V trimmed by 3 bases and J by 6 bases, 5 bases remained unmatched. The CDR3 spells CASSQTGGRGEQYF. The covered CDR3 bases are TGTGCCAGCAGCCAGACTGGGGGGAGGGGTGAACAGTAC.

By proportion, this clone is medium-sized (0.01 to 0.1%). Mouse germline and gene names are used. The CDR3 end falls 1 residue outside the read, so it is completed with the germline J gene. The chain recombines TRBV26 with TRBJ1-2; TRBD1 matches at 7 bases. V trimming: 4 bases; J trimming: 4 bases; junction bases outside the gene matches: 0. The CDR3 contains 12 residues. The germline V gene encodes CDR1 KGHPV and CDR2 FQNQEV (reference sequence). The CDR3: CASSHRGSDYTF. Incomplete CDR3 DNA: TGTGCCAGCAGTCACAGGGGCTCCGACTACACC. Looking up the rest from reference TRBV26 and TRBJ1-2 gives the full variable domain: NSKVIQTPRYLVKGQGQKAKMRCIPEKGHPVVFWYQQNKNNEFKFLINFQNQEVLQQIDMTEKRFSAECPSNSPCSLEIQSSEAGDSALYLCASSHRGSDYTFGSGTRLLVI.

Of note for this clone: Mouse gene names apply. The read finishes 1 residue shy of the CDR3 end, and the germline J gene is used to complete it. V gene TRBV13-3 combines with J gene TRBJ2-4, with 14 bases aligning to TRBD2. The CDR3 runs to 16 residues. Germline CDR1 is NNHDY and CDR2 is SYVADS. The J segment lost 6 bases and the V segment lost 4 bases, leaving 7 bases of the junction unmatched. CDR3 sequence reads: CASSPGTGGARNTLYF. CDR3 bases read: TGTGCCAGCAGTCCCGGGACTGGGGGGGCGCGGAACACCTTGTAC.

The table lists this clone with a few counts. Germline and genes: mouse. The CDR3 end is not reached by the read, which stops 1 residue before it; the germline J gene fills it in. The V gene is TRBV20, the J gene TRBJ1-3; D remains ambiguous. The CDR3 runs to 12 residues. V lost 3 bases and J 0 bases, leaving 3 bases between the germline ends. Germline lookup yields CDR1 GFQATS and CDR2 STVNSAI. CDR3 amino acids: CGARNSGNTLYF. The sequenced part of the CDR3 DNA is TGTGGTGCTAGAAATTCTGGAAATACGCTCTAT.

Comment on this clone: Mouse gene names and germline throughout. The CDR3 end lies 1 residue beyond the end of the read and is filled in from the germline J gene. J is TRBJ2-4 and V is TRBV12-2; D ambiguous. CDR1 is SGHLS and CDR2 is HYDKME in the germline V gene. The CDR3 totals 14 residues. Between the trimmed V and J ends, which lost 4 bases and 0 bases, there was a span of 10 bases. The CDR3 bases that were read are TGTGCCAGCTCCCCAACAGTCAGTCAAAACACCTTGTAC. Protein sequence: CASSPTVSQNTLY. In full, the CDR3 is CASSPTVSQNTLYF.

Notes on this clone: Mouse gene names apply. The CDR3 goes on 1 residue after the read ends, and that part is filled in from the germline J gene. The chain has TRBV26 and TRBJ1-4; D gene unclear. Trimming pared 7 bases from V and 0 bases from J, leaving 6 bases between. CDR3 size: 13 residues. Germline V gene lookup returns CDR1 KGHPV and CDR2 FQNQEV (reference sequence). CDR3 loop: CASTRISNERLFF. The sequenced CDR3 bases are TGTGCCAGCACGCGTATTTCCAACGAAAGATTATTT.

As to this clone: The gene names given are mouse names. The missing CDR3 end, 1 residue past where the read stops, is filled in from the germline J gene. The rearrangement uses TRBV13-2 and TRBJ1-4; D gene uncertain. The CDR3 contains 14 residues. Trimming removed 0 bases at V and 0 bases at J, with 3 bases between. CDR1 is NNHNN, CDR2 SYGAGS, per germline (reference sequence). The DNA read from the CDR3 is TGTGCCAGCGGTGATGCAGTTTCCAACGAAAGATTATTT. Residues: CASGDAVSNERLF. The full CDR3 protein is CASGDAVSNERLFF.

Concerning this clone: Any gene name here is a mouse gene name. The CDR3: CASSDAGGAMAEQFF. The CDR3 bases that were read are TGTGCCAGCAGTGATGCTGGGGGGGCGATGGCTGAGCAGTTC. This sequence joins TRBV13-1 and TRBJ2-1; 10 nucleotides align to TRBD2. The read is 1 residue too short to cover the CDR3 end, so that end is filled in from the germline J gene. This CDR3 comprises 15 residues. The trim removed 0 bases at V and 7 bases at J, leaving 4 bases unmatched. Germline assignment: CDR1 NSHNY and CDR2 SYGAGN.

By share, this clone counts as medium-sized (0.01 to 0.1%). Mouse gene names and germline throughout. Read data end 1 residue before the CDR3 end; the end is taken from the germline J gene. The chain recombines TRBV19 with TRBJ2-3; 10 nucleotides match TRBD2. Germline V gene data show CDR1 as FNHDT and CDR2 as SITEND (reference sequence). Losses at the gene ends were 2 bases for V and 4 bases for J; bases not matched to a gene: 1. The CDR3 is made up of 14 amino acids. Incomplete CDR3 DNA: TGTGCCAGCAGTATCTGGGGGGGCACAGAAACGCTGTAT. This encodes CASSIWGGTETLY. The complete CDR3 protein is CASSIWGGTETLYF.